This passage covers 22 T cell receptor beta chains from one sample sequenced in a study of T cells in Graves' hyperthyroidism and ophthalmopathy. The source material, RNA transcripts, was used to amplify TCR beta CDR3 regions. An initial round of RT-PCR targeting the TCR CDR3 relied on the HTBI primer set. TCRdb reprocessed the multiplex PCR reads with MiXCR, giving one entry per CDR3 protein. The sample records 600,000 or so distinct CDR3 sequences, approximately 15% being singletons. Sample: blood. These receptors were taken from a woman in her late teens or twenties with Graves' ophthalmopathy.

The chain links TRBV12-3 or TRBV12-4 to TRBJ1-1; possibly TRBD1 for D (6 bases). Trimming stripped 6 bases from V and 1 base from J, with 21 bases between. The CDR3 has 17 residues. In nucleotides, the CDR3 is TGTGCCAGCAGCCAGTTTCCGCGGGGGCGGCCGAACACTGAAGCTTTCTTT. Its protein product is CASSQFPRGRPNTEAFF.

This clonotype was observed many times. This CDR3 reads CASSALRGRGGEKLFF. The CDR3 DNA sequence: TGTGCCAGCAGCGCGTTGAGGGGCCGGGGAGGAGAAAAACTGTTTTTT. The gene calls are TRBV7-2 and TRBJ1-4; TRBD1 is a possible D gene (5 bases). Germline-derived CDR1 and CDR2 are SGHTA and FQGNSA. V gave up 5 bases and J gave up 8 bases, with 21 bases separating them. CDR3 length: 16 residues.

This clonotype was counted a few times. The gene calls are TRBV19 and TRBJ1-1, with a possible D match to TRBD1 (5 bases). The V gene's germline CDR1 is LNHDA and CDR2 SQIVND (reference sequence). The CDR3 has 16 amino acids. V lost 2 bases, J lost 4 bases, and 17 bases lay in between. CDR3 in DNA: TGTGCCAGTAGTATACCCGGGCCCTTAGGGGCCACTGAAGCTTTCTTT. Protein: CASSIPGPLGATEAFF.

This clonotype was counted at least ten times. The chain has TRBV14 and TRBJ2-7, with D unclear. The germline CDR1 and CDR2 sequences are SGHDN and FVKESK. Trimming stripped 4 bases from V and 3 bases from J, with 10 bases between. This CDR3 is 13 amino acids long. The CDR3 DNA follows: TGTGCCAGCAGCCCGACTGAATACTACGAGCAGTACTTC. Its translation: CASSPTEYYEQYF.

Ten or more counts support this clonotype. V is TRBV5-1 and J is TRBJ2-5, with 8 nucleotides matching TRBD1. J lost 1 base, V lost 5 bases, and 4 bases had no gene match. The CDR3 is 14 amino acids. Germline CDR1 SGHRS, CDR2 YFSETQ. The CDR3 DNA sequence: TGCGCCAGCAGAAACGGACAGGGCCAAGAGACCCAGTACTTC. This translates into CASRNGQGQETQYF.

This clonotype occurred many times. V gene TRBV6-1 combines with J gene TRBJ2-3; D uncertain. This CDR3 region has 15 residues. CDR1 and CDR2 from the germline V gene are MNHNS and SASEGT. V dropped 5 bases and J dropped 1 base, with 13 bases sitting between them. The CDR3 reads CASSQIWTGTDTQYF. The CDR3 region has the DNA TGTGCCAGCAGTCAGATCTGGACGGGCACAGATACGCAGTATTTT.

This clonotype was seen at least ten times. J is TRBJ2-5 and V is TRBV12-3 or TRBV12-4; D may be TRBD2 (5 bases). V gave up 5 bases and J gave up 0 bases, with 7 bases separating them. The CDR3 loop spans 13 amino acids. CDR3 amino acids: CASSPGYQETQYF. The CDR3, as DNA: TGTGCCAGCAGTCCGGGGTACCAAGAGACCCAGTACTTC.

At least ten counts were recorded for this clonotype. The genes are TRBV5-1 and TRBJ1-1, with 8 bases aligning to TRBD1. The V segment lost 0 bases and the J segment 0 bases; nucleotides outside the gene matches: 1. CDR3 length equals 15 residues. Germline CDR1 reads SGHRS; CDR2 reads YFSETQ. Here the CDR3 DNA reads TGCGCCAGCAGCTTGGTGACAGGGGTGAACACTGAAGCTTTCTTT. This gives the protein CASSLVTGVNTEAFF.

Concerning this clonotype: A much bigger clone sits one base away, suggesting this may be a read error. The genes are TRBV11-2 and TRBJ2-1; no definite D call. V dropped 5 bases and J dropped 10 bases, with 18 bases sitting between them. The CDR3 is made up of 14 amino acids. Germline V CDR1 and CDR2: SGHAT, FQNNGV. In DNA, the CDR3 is TGTGCCAGCAGCCCCGGCTCCCTTTTCAAGGAGCAGTTCTTC. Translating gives CASSPGSLFKEQFF. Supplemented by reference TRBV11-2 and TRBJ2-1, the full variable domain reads EAGVAQSPRYKIIEKRQSVAFWCNPISGHATLYWYQQILGQGPKLLIQFQNNGVVDDSQLPKDRFSAERLKGVDSTLKIQPAKLEDSAVYLCASSPGSLFKEQFFGPGTRLTVL.

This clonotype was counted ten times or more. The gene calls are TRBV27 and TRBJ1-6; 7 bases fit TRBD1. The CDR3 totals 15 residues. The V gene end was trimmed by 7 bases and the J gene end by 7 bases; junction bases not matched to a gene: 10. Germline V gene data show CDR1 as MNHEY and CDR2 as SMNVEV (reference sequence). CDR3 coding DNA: TGTGCCAGCAACTTCAGGGGGACAGTAAATTCACCCCTCCACTTT. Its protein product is CASNFRGTVNSPLHF.

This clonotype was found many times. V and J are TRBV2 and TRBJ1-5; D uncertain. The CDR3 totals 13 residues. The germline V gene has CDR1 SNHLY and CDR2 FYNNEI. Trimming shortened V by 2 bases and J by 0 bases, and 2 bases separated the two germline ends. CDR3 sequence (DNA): TGTGCCAGCAGTGAATATAGCAATCAGCCCCAGCATTTT. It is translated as CASSEYSNQPQHF.

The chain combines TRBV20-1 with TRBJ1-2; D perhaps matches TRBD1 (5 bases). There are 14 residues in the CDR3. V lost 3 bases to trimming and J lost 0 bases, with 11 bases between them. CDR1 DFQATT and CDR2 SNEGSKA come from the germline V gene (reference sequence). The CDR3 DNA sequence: TGCAGTGCTAGCGATGGGGCCTCTAACTATGGCTACACCTTC. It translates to CSASDGASNYGYTF.

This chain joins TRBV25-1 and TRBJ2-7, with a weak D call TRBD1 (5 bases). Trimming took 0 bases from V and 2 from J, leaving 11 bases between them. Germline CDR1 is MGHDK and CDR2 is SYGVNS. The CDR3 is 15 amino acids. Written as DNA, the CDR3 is TGTGCCAGCAGTGAATATTCTAGGGGTCCCTACGAGCAGTACTTC. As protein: CASSEYSRGPYEQYF.

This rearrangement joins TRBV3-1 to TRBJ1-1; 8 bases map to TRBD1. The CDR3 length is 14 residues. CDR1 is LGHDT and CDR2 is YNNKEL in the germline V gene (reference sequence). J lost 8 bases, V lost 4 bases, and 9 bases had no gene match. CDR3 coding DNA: TGTGCCAGCAGCCCACCCAAGACAGGGGCGGAAGCTTTCTTT. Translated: CASSPPKTGAEAFF.

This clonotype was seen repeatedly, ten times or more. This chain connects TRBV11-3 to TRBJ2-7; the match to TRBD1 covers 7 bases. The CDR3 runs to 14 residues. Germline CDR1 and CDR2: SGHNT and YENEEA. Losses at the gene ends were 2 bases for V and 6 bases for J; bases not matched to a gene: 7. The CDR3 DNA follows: TGTGCCAGCAGCTTAACTCCGACAGGGAGCGAGCAGTACTTC. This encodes CASSLTPTGSEQYF.

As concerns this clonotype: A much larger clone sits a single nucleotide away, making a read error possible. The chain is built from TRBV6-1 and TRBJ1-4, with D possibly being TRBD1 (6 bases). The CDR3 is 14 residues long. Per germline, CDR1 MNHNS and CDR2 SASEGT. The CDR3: CASKPGATNEKLSF. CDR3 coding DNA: TGTGCCAGCAAGCCGGGGGCAACTAATGAAAAACTGTCTTTT.

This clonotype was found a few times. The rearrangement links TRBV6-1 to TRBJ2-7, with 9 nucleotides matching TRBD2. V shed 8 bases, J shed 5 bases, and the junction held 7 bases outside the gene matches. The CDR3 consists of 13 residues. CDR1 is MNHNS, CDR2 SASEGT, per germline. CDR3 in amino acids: CASGGSGRDEQYF. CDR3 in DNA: TGTGCCAGCGGGGGTAGCGGGAGAGACGAGCAGTACTTC.

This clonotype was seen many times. CDR3 DNA sequence: TGTGCCAGCAGTTTATCCGGGAGTTCAGATACGCAGTATTTT. This codes for CASSLSGSSDTQYF. The chain joins TRBV28 to TRBJ2-3; a weak D match, TRBD2 (6 bases). Between the trimmed V and J ends, which lost 1 base and 4 bases, there was a span of 9 bases. CDR1 is MDHEN, CDR2 SYDVKM, per germline. CDR3 length equals 14 residues. Based on the CDR3 plus reference TRBV28 and TRBJ2-3, the full variable domain is DVKVTQSSRYLVKRTGEKVFLECVQDMDHENMFWYRQDPGLGLRLIYFSYDVKMKEKGDIPEGYSVSREKKERFSLILESASTNQTSMYLCASSLSGSSDTQYFGPGTRLTVL.

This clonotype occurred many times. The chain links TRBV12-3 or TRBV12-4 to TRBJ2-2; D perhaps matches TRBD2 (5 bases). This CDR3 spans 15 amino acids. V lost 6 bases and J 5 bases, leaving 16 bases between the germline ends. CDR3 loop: CASSSSGRGTGELFF. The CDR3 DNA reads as TGTGCCAGCAGCTCTAGTGGGAGAGGTACCGGGGAGCTGTTTTTT.

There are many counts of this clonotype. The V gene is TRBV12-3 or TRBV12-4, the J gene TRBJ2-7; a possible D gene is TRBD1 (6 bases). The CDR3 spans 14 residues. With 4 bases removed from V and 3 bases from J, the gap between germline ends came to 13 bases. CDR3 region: CASSSRTAFYEQYF. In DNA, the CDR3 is TGTGCCAGCAGTTCCCGGACAGCCTTCTACGAGCAGTACTTC.

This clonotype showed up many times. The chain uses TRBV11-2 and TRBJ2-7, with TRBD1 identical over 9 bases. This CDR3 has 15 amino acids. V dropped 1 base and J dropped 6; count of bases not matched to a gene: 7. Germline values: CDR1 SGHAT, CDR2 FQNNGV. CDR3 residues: CASSLVGQGVGEQYF. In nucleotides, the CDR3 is TGTGCCAGCAGCTTAGTGGGACAGGGCGTCGGCGAGCAGTACTTC.

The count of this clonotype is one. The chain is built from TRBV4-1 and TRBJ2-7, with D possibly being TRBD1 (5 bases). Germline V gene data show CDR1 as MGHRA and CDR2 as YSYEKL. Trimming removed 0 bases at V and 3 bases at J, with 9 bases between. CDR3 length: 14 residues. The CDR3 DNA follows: TGCGCCAGCAGCCAAGATCAGGGTAGCTACGAGCAGTACTTC. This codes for CASSQDQGSYEQYF.